A single sample is the source of the 27 T cell receptor beta chains below, sequenced in a study of T cells in women clearing cervical HPV infection. TCRdb's copy holds only in-frame clones and misses some; the assay was immunoSEQ multiplex PCR. Its clone listing holds roughly 35,000 clones. Sequencing was done on a sample of blood buffy coat. The receptors stem from a woman aged 18 to 75 with a cervical HPV16 infection that either progressed to CIN3+ or cleared (not recorded which).

This chain's CDR3 is CASRPRGGDSPLHF. Partial CDR3 DNA: TGTGCCAGCAGACCCCGGGGTGGGGATTCACCC. This rearrangement joins TRBV6-2 or TRBV6-3 to TRBJ1-6; D not certain. The read is 3 residues too short to cover the CDR3 end, so that end is filled in from the germline J gene. The V end lost 6 bases, the J end lost 8 bases, and 14 bases lay between the germline ends. This CDR3 is 14 amino acids long. Germline-derived CDR1 and CDR2 are MNHEY and SVGEGT.

With regard to this clone: The read ends 3 residues early relative to the CDR3; the germline J gene fills the gap. The chain couples TRBV28 to TRBJ2-7; 7 nucleotides line up with TRBD2. Germline CDR1 reads MDHEN; CDR2 reads SYDVKM. J was trimmed by 2 bases and V by 6 bases; bases with no gene match: 7. This CDR3 spans 14 amino acids. The DNA read from the CDR3 is TGTGCCAGCAGGCAAGCGGGGCAAACCTACGAG. Its translation: CASRQAGQTYE. From start to end, the CDR3 is CASRQAGQTYEQYF.

About this clone: The read is 3 residues too short to cover the CDR3 end, so that end is filled in from the germline J gene. The genes are TRBV20-1 and TRBJ1-1; no clear D gene. V dropped 6 bases and J dropped 3 bases, with 14 bases sitting between them. This CDR3 is 13 amino acids long. Per the germline V gene, CDR1 is DFQATT and CDR2 is SNEGSKA (reference sequence). The sequenced part of the CDR3 DNA is TGCAGTGCCCGAAACCCGCGGGACACTGAA. Its translation: CSARNPRDTE. The full CDR3 protein is CSARNPRDTEAFF.

With respect to this clone: The CDR3 end lies 3 residues beyond the end of the read and is filled in from the germline J gene. The V gene is TRBV5-1, the J gene TRBJ1-1; 8 nucleotides align to TRBD1. Per germline, CDR1 SGHRS and CDR2 YFSETQ. V dropped 1 base and J dropped 4; count of bases not matched to a gene: 3. The CDR3 loop spans 14 amino acids. The part of the CDR3 DNA that was read is TGCGCCAGCAGCTTGCGTACAGGGGGCACTGAA. Translated: CASSLRTGGTE. The entire CDR3 protein is CASSLRTGGTEAFF.

To note about this clone: The read ends 3 residues early relative to the CDR3; the germline J gene fills the gap. This chain links TRBV29-1 with TRBJ2-6; TRBD1 aligns across 7 bases. CDR1 and CDR2 (germline): SQVTM, ANQGSEA. There are 17 residues in the CDR3. V shed 4 bases and J 1 base; nucleotides not matched to a gene: 10. Partial CDR3 DNA: TGCAGCGTTGCCTCGGGACAGACTATTTCTGGGGCCAACGTC. Translation gives CSVASGQTISGANV. The CDR3 in its entirety is CSVASGQTISGANVLTF.

As for this clone: The CDR3 is cut off 3 residues early in the read; its end comes from the germline J gene. The chain combines TRBV6-2 or TRBV6-3 with TRBJ1-2, with D possibly matching TRBD1 (5 bases). The CDR3 is made up of 13 amino acids. With 10 bases removed from V and 6 bases from J, the gap between germline ends came to 18 bases. Germline assignment: CDR1 MNHEY and CDR2 SVGEGT. The CDR3 bases that were read are TGTGCCACTCTCCCGGGGGGACGCAATGGC. It specifies CATLPGGRNG. The full CDR3 protein reads CATLPGGRNGYTF.

The sequenced CDR3 bases are TGTGCCAGCAGTGCGTCATACAATGAG. Protein sequence: CASSASYNE. The CDR3 as a whole reads CASSASYNEQFF. The chain uses TRBV12-3 or TRBV12-4 and TRBJ2-1; no clear D. The read terminates 3 residues before the CDR3 end, so the remaining end is supplied by the germline J gene. V was pared by 5 bases and J by 4 bases, with 6 bases between. The CDR3 is 12 residues long.

In the case of this clone: The read ends 3 residues before the CDR3 terminus; that terminus is restored from the germline J gene. V and J are TRBV20-1 and TRBJ2-3, with 8 bases that match TRBD1. Per the germline V gene, CDR1 is DFQATT and CDR2 is SNEGSKA (reference sequence). V gave up 6 bases and J gave up 4 bases; unmatched junction bases: 6. The CDR3 is made up of 13 amino acids. The CDR3 spells CSAEDRVADTQYF. CDR3 bases read: TGCAGTGCAGAGGACAGGGTGGCAGATACG.

With respect to this clone: Read sequence stops 3 residues before the CDR3 end, and the germline J gene provides the missing end. This rearrangement joins TRBV18 to TRBJ1-1, with 8 bases fitting TRBD1. Germline V gives CDR1 KGHSH, CDR2 LQKENI. CDR3 size: 13 residues. V gave up 8 bases and J gave up 3 bases; unmatched junction bases: 5. Partial CDR3 DNA: TGTGCCAGCCCACAGGGGGTCGACACTGAA. The encoded protein is CASPQGVDTE. The CDR3 as a whole reads CASPQGVDTEAFF.

To note about this clone: Read data end 3 residues before the CDR3 end; the end is taken from the germline J gene. V usage is TRBV20-1 and J usage is TRBJ1-2, with TRBD1 matching over 8 bases. The CDR3 consists of 13 residues. CDR1 and CDR2 (germline): DFQATT, SNEGSKA (reference sequence). This CDR3 is CSAWDRSSYDYTF. CDR3 bases read: TGCAGTGCCTGGGACAGGTCTTCCTACGAC.

Points on this clone: The read halts 3 residues ahead of the CDR3 end, with the missing end drawn from the germline J gene. The chain links TRBV5-5 to TRBJ2-7; 8 bases are shared with TRBD1. J gave up 0 bases and V 4 bases, and 6 bases lay outside the gene matches. This CDR3 is 15 amino acids long. In germline, CDR1 is SGHKS, CDR2 YYEKEE (reference sequence). CDR3 DNA, as far as it was read: TGTGCCAGCAGCACCCGGACAGGGAGCTCCTACGAG. The encoded protein is CASSTRTGSSYE. The whole CDR3 protein reads CASSTRTGSSYEQYF.

Turning to this clone: The read terminates 3 residues before the CDR3 end, so the remaining end is supplied by the germline J gene. The chain combines TRBV30 with TRBJ1-2; maybe TRBD1 (6 bases). CDR1 is GTSNPN and CDR2 is SVGIG in the germline V gene (reference sequence). CDR3 length equals 14 residues. V was shortened by 2 bases and J by 4 bases, with 14 bases between the two germline ends. The part of the CDR3 DNA that was read is TGTGCCTGGAGTACTCCGGGACATACCTATGGC. This sequence encodes CAWSTPGHTYG. The entire CDR3 sequence reads CAWSTPGHTYGYTF.

For this clone: The read finishes 3 residues shy of the CDR3 end, and the germline J gene is used to complete it. This sequence joins TRBV10-3 and TRBJ2-1, with TRBD2 matching over 12 bases. Germline CDR1 is ENHRY and CDR2 is SYGVKD. Trimming removed 0 bases from V and 7 bases from J; junction bases left unmatched: 4. The CDR3 extends over 16 amino acids. The sequenced CDR3 bases are TGTGCCATCAGTGAGTCTTGGACTAGCGGGATTAATGAG. Residues: CAISESWTSGINE. The entire CDR3 sequence reads CAISESWTSGINEQFF.

As to this clone: The CDR3 extends 3 residues past the end of the read, so its final part is completed from the germline J gene. V usage is TRBV20-1 and J usage is TRBJ1-3; TRBD1 matches at 7 bases. The CDR3 totals 16 residues. Germline lookup yields CDR1 DFQATT and CDR2 SNEGSKA (reference sequence). Losses at the gene ends were 0 bases for V and 2 bases for J; bases not matched to a gene: 7. The part of the CDR3 DNA that was read is TGCAGTGCTAGAGAGACAGGGAAGTTCGCTGGAAACACC. Translated: CSARETGKFAGNT. In full, the CDR3 is CSARETGKFAGNTIYF.

CDR3 DNA (partial): TGCAGTGCAACCGTAGCGGGAGGGTATGAG. As protein: CSATVAGGYE. The entire CDR3 sequence reads CSATVAGGYEQFF. The chain recombines TRBV20-1 with TRBJ2-1; TRBD2 agrees at 11 bases. The read terminates 3 residues ahead of where the CDR3 ends, so the germline J gene completes it. The CDR3 has 13 amino acids. Germline V CDR1 and CDR2: DFQATT, SNEGSKA (reference sequence). Losses at the gene ends were 6 bases for V and 8 bases for J; bases not matched to a gene: 6.

CDR3 DNA, as far as it was read: TGCGCCAGCCGATCTGGACAGGGTGGCACTGAA. This sequence encodes CASRSGQGGTE. The whole CDR3 protein reads CASRSGQGGTEAFF. The gene calls are TRBV5-1 and TRBJ1-1; 8 nucleotides match TRBD1. The CDR3 end falls 3 residues outside the read, so it is completed with the germline J gene. CDR3 size: 14 residues. Germline CDR1 and CDR2: SGHRS and YFSETQ. The J segment lost 4 bases and the V segment lost 7 bases, leaving 9 bases of the junction unmatched.

Worth noting for this clone: The read finishes 3 residues shy of the CDR3 end, and the germline J gene is used to complete it. J is TRBJ2-1 and V is TRBV14; 7 nucleotides match TRBD2. Germline trimming cut 5 bases from V and 8 bases from J; bases unmatched to any gene: 18. This CDR3 is 17 amino acids long. Germline V lookup: CDR1 SGHDN, CDR2 FVKESK. CDR3: CASSERPWGGARHEQFF. The sequenced part of the CDR3 DNA is TGTGCCAGCAGCGAAAGGCCGTGGGGAGGGGCTCGCCATGAG.

Worth noting for this clone: The read stops 3 residues short of the end of the CDR3; the missing end is completed from the germline J gene. This chain links TRBV30 with TRBJ2-4; TRBD1 aligns across 7 bases. Per the germline V gene, CDR1 is GTSNPN and CDR2 is SVGIG (reference sequence). The CDR3 has 13 amino acids. CDR3 residues: CAWRTGKHYGQYF. Incomplete CDR3 DNA: TGTGCCTGGAGGACAGGGAAACACTATGGT. Full variable domain (remainder filled in from reference TRBV30 and TRBJ2-4): SQTIHQWPATLVQPVGSPLSLECTVEGTSNPNLYWYRQAAGRGLQLLFYSVGIGQISSEVPQNLSASRPQDRQFILSSKKLLLSDSGFYLCAWRTGKHYGQYFGAGTRLSVL.

With respect to this clone: The read gets to within 3 residues of the CDR3 end, and the germline J gene fills in the rest. The rearrangement joins TRBV4-1 to TRBJ1-2, with TRBD1 matching over 9 bases. This CDR3 region has 17 residues. Trimming cost V 6 bases and J 0 bases; bases outside gene matches: 11. From germline, CDR1 is MGHRA and CDR2 YSYEKL. The CDR3 protein is CASRPAGTGLTNYGYTF. The part of the CDR3 DNA that was read is TGCGCCAGCAGACCGGCCGGGACAGGGCTTACTAACTATGGC.

About this clone itself: The observed sequence ends 3 residues before the CDR3 terminus, with the missing tail filled in from the germline J gene. The chain combines TRBV7-9 with TRBJ2-4, with 7 bases that match TRBD1. Germline V gene lookup returns CDR1 SEHNR and CDR2 FQNEAQ (reference sequence). The CDR3 covers 15 residues. This chain's CDR3 is CASSLEGAGLYGQYF. CDR3 bases read: TGTGCCAGCAGCTTAGAGGGGGCAGGGCTCTATGGT.

On this clone itself: The sequenced fragment ends 3 residues before the CDR3 boundary, so the rest is inferred from the germline J gene. The chain is built from TRBV30 and TRBJ2-3; a possible D gene is TRBD1 (5 bases). CDR3 length: 15 residues. Germline-derived CDR1 and CDR2 are GTSNPN and SVGIG (reference sequence). Trimming removed 2 bases from V and 2 bases from J, with 14 bases in between. The sequenced part of the CDR3 DNA is TGTGCCTGGAGTCCAGGGTCACTCACCACAGATACG. It yields the protein CAWSPGSLTTDT. The whole CDR3 sequence reads CAWSPGSLTTDTQYF.

Concerning this clone: The sequenced fragment ends 3 residues before the CDR3 boundary, so the rest is inferred from the germline J gene. The chain couples TRBV7-2 to TRBJ2-1; D is possibly TRBD1 (5 bases). Trimming removed 3 bases from V and 9 bases from J, with 6 bases in between. This CDR3 is built from 11 residues. Germline CDR1 SGHTA, CDR2 FQGNSA. CDR3 in amino acids: CASSFQGEQFF. CDR3 DNA (partial): TGTGCCAGCAGCTTCCAGGGTGAG. Drawing the rest from reference TRBV7-2 and TRBJ2-1, the complete variable domain is GAGVSQSPSNKVTEKGKDVELRCDPISGHTALYWYRQSLGQGLEFLIYFQGNSAPDKSGLPSDRFSAERTGGSVSTLTIQRTQQEDSAVYLCASSFQGEQFFGPGTRLTVL.

As to this clone: The read ends 3 residues before the CDR3 terminus; that terminus is restored from the germline J gene. This chain joins TRBV7-8 and TRBJ2-7; 8 bases align to TRBD1. Germline CDR1 reads SGHVS; CDR2 reads FQNEAQ. This CDR3 spans 14 amino acids. V was pared by 5 bases and J by 2 bases, with 5 bases of the junction left unmatched. The CDR3 reads CASSPGTGPYEQYF. The sequenced part of the CDR3 DNA is TGTGCCAGCAGCCCCGGGACAGGACCCTACGAG.

To note about this clone: The read finishes 3 residues shy of the CDR3 end, and the germline J gene is used to complete it. The gene calls are TRBV7-9 and TRBJ2-1, with TRBD2 matching 8 bases. The junction had 9 bases not matched to a gene; V was cut back by 4 bases and J by 7 bases. The V gene's germline CDR1 is SEHNR and CDR2 FQNEAQ (reference sequence). This CDR3 is 15 amino acids long. The CDR3 bases that were read are TGTGCCAGCAGCTCGCGCGGGGGGCGCTTAAATGAG. Translating gives CASSSRGGRLNE. The CDR3, in full, reads CASSSRGGRLNEQFF.

Concerning this clone itself: The read terminates 3 residues before the CDR3 end, so the remaining end is supplied by the germline J gene. V usage is TRBV20-1 and J usage is TRBJ2-1; 14 bases map to TRBD2. V dropped 6 bases and J dropped 8; count of bases not matched to a gene: 9. The germline V gene encodes CDR1 DFQATT and CDR2 SNEGSKA (reference sequence). CDR3 length equals 15 residues. This chain's CDR3 is CSAPTSGRASDEQFF. Incomplete CDR3 DNA: TGCAGTGCCCCGACTAGCGGGAGGGCCTCGGATGAG.

The sequenced CDR3 bases are TGCAGTGCTAGAACGCAGGGGGATAGGAATTCACCC. Translating it yields CSARTQGDRNSP. The entire CDR3 is CSARTQGDRNSPLHF. J is TRBJ1-6 and V is TRBV20-1; TRBD1 aligns across 7 bases. The read finishes 3 residues shy of the CDR3 end, and the germline J gene is used to complete it. This CDR3 contains 15 residues. Germline assignment: CDR1 DFQATT and CDR2 SNEGSKA (reference sequence). V shed 2 bases, J shed 7 bases, and the junction held 8 bases outside the gene matches.

CDR3 residues: CASSSHLGQGFGELFF. The sequenced CDR3 bases are TGTGCCAGCAGCTCTCACCTGGGACAGGGTTTCGGGGAG. V is TRBV7-6 and J is TRBJ2-2; 9 bases are shared with TRBD1. The read ends 3 residues early relative to the CDR3; the germline J gene fills the gap. V was pared by 4 bases and J by 7 bases, with 10 bases of the junction left unmatched. The CDR3 is made up of 16 amino acids. The germline gives CDR1 SGHVS, CDR2 FNYEAQ.